Presented here are 22 T cell receptor beta chains from one specimen sequenced in a study of tumor and adjacent non-tumor tissue in lung cancer. Three rounds of nested PCR, following a modified ARM-PCR protocol, produced the TCRbeta library. TCRdb re-derived calls from the multiplex PCR reads in MiXCR, one entry per CDR3 protein. The table records about 110,000 distinct CDR3 sequences, roughly 75% of them present only once. RNA was extracted from bulk tissue without any cell sorting. Sequences were obtained from lung tumor tissue. Source of these receptors: an older woman with non-small cell lung cancer.

This clonotype was seen more than once but under ten times. Germline is not matched at one junction end, which may reflect a read error. The rearrangement joins TRBV20-1 to TRBJ1-1, with 7 bases matching TRBD1. Germline V gene data show CDR1 as DFQATT and CDR2 as SNEGSKA (reference sequence). The CDR3 consists of 13 residues. The CDR3 DNA is TGCAGTGCTAGTGACAGGGTCATGACTGGAGCTTTCTTT. This encodes CSASDRVMTGAFF.

A note on this clonotype: A much larger clone lies one base from this, so it may be a read error. The V call is TRBV20-1, the J call TRBJ1-2; 12 bases match TRBD1. The germline CDR1 and CDR2 sequences are DFQATT and SNEGSKA (reference sequence). The CDR3 extends over 18 amino acids. For the CDR3, the DNA is TGCACTGCTAGACCACCACCGGGACAGGGGGCGCGGGCCTATGGCTACACCTTC. Amino acid sequence: CTARPPPGQGARAYGYTF.

Notes on this clonotype: A much more abundant neighbour one base away suggests this may be a read error. This chain connects TRBV6-5 to TRBJ1-3; possibly TRBD1 for D (5 bases). CDR3 length equals 15 residues. V shed 6 bases and J shed 4 bases, with 16 bases lying between them. Germline assignment: CDR1 MNHEY and CDR2 SVGAGI. In nucleotides, the CDR3 is TGTGCCAGCAGATACGATCAGGGTGCCGGAAACACCATATATTTT. Translating it yields CASRYDQGAGNTIYF.

The CDR3 loop reads CGASTGDDSPLHF. The CDR3 nucleotides are TGCGGCGCATCGACAGGGGATGATTCACCCCTCCACTTT. The chain uses TRBV29-1 and TRBJ1-6; 8 nucleotides line up with TRBD1. The CDR3 contains 13 residues. The germline V gene has CDR1 SQVTM and CDR2 ANQGSEA.

J is TRBJ1-6 and V is TRBV4-3, with unresolved D. Germline CDR1 and CDR2: LGHNA and YSLEER. The CDR3 spans 15 residues. The V end was cut by 6 bases, the J end by 7 bases, with 16 bases between. DNA of the CDR3: TGCGCCAGCAGTCCCGGGGAGATGGGAAATTCACCCCTCCACTTT. This gives the protein CASSPGEMGNSPLHF.

To note about this clonotype: Because it lacks the conserved phenylalanine or tryptophan at the end, this CDR3 is likely a read error. The chain combines TRBV7-9 with TRBJ1-1; D is ambiguous. Per germline, CDR1 SEHNR and CDR2 FQNEAQ (reference sequence). The length of the CDR3 is 16 residues. CDR3 loop: CACSFTQPRRNTEAFS. CDR3 coding DNA: TGTGCCTGCAGCTTCACGCAGCCCAGAAGGAACACTGAAGCTTTCTCT.

Regarding this clonotype: A much larger clone differs from this one at a single base, so this may be a read error. This chain links TRBV21-1 with TRBJ1-2; the table assigns TRBD1, which was not confirmed against the DNA. TRBV21-1 corresponds to a pseudogene. This CDR3 is 12 amino acids long. The CDR3 bases are TGTGCCAGCAGCAGCGCCCCCTATGGCTACACCTTC. It translates to CASSSAPYGYTF.

Comments on this clonotype: Lacking the conserved final phenylalanine or tryptophan, this CDR3 likely reflects a read error. DNA for the CDR3: TGCAGTGCTACTAAACAGGGCCGGGGGTTACCCCTCCACATT. It yields the protein CSATKQGRGLPLHI. V and J are TRBV20-1 and TRBJ1-6; possibly TRBD1 for D (6 bases). Trimming cost V 4 bases and J 12 bases, with 19 bases left between them. This CDR3 is built from 14 residues. The germline gives CDR1 DFQATT, CDR2 SNEGSKA (reference sequence).

This rearrangement joins TRBV20-1 to TRBJ2-2; D not certain. Germline CDR1 is DFQATT and CDR2 is SNEGSKA (reference sequence). This CDR3 region has 14 residues. Deletions cut 7 bases from V and 6 bases from J, with 18 bases between. As DNA, the CDR3 is TGCAGTGATTCCCTGACGCTAAACGCCGGGGAGCTGTTTTTT. Amino acids: CSDSLTLNAGELFF.

The sample holds a few counts of this clonotype. A read error is possible here, since a much larger clone lies one base away. The chain recombines TRBV6-2 or TRBV6-3 with TRBJ1-5; unclear D gene. Germline loops: CDR1 MNHEY, CDR2 SVGEGT. The CDR3 sequence is 15 residues long. The DNA of the CDR3 is TGTGTCAGCAGTTACTCGTTCTCGCGCGATCAGCCCCAGCATTTT. This translates into CVSSYSFSRDQPQHF.

The chain employs TRBV11-1 and TRBJ1-2; D may be TRBD1 (6 bases). The V and J ends lost 11 bases and 1 base respectively, with 23 bases between them. Germline V lookup: CDR1 SGHAT, CDR2 FQDESV (reference sequence). The CDR3 sequence is 16 residues long. The CDR3 nucleotides read TGTGCCGACTGCGACGGGACAATGGGGGTTAACTATGGCTACACCTTC. Translation gives CADCDGTMGVNYGYTF.

The chain is built from TRBV11-2 and TRBJ2-2, with D possibly TRBD1 on 6 matching bases. CDR1 and CDR2 from the germline V gene are SGHAT and FQNNGV. The CDR3 spans 11 residues. The CDR3 DNA follows: TGTGGCAGTAGCACAGGGGGGGAGCTGTTTTTT. The encoded protein is CGSSTGGELFF.

As for this clonotype: This clone may be a read error of a much larger clone one base away. The chain carries TRBV20-1 and TRBJ2-7; D possibly corresponds to TRBD1 (5 bases). There are 15 residues in the CDR3. CDR1 is DFQATT, CDR2 SNEGSKA, per germline (reference sequence). The V end lost 2 bases, the J end lost 0 bases, and 14 bases lay between the germline ends. The CDR3 region is CSARKWQGRSYEQYF. CDR3 nucleotides: TGCAGTGCTAGAAAATGGCAGGGCCGCTCCTACGAGCAGTACTTC.

On this clonotype: The junction departs from the called germline gene at one end, perhaps through a read error. The V gene is TRBV6-5, the J gene TRBJ1-1, with D possibly matching TRBD1 (5 bases). Germline lookup yields CDR1 MNHEY and CDR2 SVGAGI. This CDR3 spans 16 amino acids. The CDR3 DNA sequence: TGTGCTAGCAGTTTTAATCACGTATCGACAGAGGCTGAAGCTTTCTTT. Protein product: CASSFNHVSTEAEAFF.

The gene calls are TRBV12-3 or TRBV12-4 and TRBJ1-5; D uncertain. The germline V and J ends were trimmed by 4 bases and 3 bases, with 10 bases remaining between them. The CDR3 covers 14 residues. The CDR3 protein is CASSSGWFNQPQHF. The CDR3 region has the DNA TGTGCCAGCAGTTCTGGATGGTTCAATCAGCCCCAGCATTTT.

Many counts were recorded for this clonotype. The V and J genes are TRBV12-3 or TRBV12-4 and TRBJ2-4; D possibly uses TRBD1 or TRBD2 (5 bases each). This CDR3 is 13 amino acids long. V dropped 3 bases and J dropped 6 bases, with 9 bases sitting between them. The CDR3 region has the DNA TGTGCCAGCAGTTTTGGGGCGGGAAACATTCAGTACTTC. Translated, it gives CASSFGAGNIQYF.

This clonotype came up a few times. It may be a read error: a sequence one base away is much more abundant. The chain combines TRBV6-5 with TRBJ1-2; D is unresolved. The CDR3 extends over 12 amino acids. The germline V gene encodes CDR1 MNHEY and CDR2 SVGAGI. The CDR3 spells CDSTSMIGGYTF. In DNA form, the CDR3 reads TGTGACAGCACCTCCATGATTGGGGGCTACACCTTC.

To note about this clonotype: A junction boundary mismatches the germline segment, possibly from a read error. This sequence joins TRBV6-1 and TRBJ1-6; D gene ambiguous. Germline CDR1 MNHNS, CDR2 SASEGT. This CDR3 is built from 12 residues. The CDR3 coding sequence is TGTGCCATATTCATGCTAGATTCACCACTCCACTTT. It translates to CAIFMLDSPLHF.

The rearrangement uses TRBV11-3 and TRBJ2-7, with 8 bases aligning to TRBD1. The CDR3 totals 17 residues. After removal of 11 bases from V and 6 bases from J, the junction contained 24 bases not matched to a gene. The germline V gene has CDR1 SGHNT and CDR2 YENEEA. The CDR3 sequence is CACNSPTGTGIVGEQYF. As DNA, the CDR3 is TGTGCCTGCAACTCCCCAACCGGGACAGGCATAGTTGGCGAGCAGTACTTC.

On this clonotype itself: A read error is possible here, since a much larger clone lies one base away. The J gene is TRBJ2-5, the V gene TRBV12-3 or TRBV12-4; perhaps D is TRBD1 or TRBD2 (6 bases each). The CDR3 has 14 residues. The CDR3 DNA is TGTGCCAGCAGTTTCCTGGGGGCTCGGGAGACCCGGTACTTC. As protein: CASSFLGARETRYF.

Comments on this clonotype: Because it lacks the conserved phenylalanine or tryptophan at the end, this CDR3 is likely a read error. Because the CDR3's place on the DNA is in doubt, the DNA is left out and the CDR3 is given as listed by TCRdb. This chain links TRBV12-3 or TRBV12-4 with TRBJ2-7; the table's D call TRBD2 went unverified against the DNA. The CDR3 comprises 16 residues, both ends counted. CDR3 in amino acids: CASSSSAGLVRHEQYL.

To note about this clonotype: Possible read error: a much larger clone is one base away. The rearrangement links TRBV6-2 or TRBV6-3 to TRBJ1-2; D gene ambiguous. The germline CDR1 and CDR2 sequences are MNHEY and SVGEGT. The CDR3 contains 14 residues. CDR3 region: CASSYLGLHYGYNF. In DNA, the CDR3 is TGTGCCAGCAGTTACCTCGGTCTCCACTATGGCTACAACTTC.